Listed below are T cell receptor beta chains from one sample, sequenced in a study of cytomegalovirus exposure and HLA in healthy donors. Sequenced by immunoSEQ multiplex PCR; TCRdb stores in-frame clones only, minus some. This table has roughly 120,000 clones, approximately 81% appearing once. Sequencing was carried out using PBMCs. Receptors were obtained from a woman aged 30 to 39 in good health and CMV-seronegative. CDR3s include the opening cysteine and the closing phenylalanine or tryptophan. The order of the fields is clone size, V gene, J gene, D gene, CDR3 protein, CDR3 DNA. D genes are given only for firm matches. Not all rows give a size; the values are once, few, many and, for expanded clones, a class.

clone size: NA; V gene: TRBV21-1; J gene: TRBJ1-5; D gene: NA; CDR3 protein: CASSRPGTEDSNQPQHF; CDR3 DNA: TGTGCCAGCAGCAGACCCGGGACAGAGGATAGCAATCAGCCCCAGCATTTT
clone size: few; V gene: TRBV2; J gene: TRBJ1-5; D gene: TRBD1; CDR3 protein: CASSGTGNQPQHF; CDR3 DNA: TGTGCCAGCAGCGGGACAGGCAATCAGCCCCAGCATTTT
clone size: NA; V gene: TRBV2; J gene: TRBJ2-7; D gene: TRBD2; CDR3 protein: CASSEQRGGGSYEQYF; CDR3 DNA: TGTGCCAGCAGTGAACAGCGGGGGGGCGGATCCTACGAGCAGTACTTC
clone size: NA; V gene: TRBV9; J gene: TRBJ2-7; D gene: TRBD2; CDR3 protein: CASSVGSGATYEQYF; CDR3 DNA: TGTGCCAGCAGCGTAGGAAGCGGGGCCACCTACGAGCAGTACTTC
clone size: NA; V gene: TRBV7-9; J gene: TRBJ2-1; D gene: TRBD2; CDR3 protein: CASSFERGANEQFF; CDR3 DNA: TGTGCCAGCAGCTTCGAGCGGGGGGCCAATGAGCAGTTCTTC
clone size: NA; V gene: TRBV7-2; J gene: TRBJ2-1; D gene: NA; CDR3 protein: CASSPPAGGEQFF; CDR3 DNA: TGTGCCAGCAGCCCCCCTGCGGGCGGGGAGCAGTTCTTC
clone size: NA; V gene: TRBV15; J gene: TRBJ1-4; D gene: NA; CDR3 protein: CATSLHRENEKLFF; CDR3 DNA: TGTGCCACCAGCTTGCACAGGGAGAATGAAAAACTGTTTTTT
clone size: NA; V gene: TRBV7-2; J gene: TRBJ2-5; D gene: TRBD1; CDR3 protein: CASSYRDRTQYF; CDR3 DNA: TGTGCCAGCAGCTACCGGGACAGGACCCAGTACTTC
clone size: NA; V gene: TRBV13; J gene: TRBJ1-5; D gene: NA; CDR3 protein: CASSLQGYDQPQHF; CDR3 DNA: TGTGCCAGCAGCTTACAGGGTTATGATCAGCCCCAGCATTTT
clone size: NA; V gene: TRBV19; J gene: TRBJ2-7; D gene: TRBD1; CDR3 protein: CASSIEQGPYEQYF; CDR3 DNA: TGTGCCAGTAGTATTGAACAGGGGCCCTACGAGCAGTACTTC
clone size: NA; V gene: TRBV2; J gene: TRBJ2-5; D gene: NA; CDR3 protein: CASSVDSPQETQYF; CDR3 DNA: TGTGCCAGCAGCGTAGACAGCCCCCAAGAGACCCAGTACTTC
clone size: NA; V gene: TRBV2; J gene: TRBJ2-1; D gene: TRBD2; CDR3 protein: CASRATSAGEQFF; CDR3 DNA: TGTGCCAGCAGGGCCACTAGCGCTGGTGAGCAGTTCTTC
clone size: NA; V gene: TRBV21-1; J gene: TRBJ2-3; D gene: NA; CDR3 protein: CASRNRDPDTQYF; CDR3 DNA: TGTGCCAGCAGAAACAGGGACCCAGATACGCAGTATTTT
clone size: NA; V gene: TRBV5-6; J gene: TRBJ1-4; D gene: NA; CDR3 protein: CASSFFSRVSVREKLFF; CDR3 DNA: TGTGCCAGCAGCTTCTTCTCCAGGGTTTCAGTGAGAGAAAAACTGTTTTTT
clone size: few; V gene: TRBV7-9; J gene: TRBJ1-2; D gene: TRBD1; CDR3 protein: CASSPGGQGINYGYTF; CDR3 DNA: TGTGCCAGCAGCCCCGGGGGACAGGGGATCAACTATGGCTACACCTTC
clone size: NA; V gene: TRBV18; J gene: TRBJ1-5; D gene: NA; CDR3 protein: CASSPTQGTTSNQPQHF; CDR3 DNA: TGTGCCAGCTCACCAACTCAGGGGACTACTAGCAATCAGCCCCAGCATTTT
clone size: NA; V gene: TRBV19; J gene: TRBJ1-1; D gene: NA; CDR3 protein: CASSHLSHFSTEAFF; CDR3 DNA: TGTGCCAGTAGTCACTTAAGCCACTTTAGTACTGAAGCTTTCTTT
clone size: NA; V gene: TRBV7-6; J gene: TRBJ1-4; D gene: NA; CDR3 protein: CASSSSVATNEKLFF; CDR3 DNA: TGTGCCAGCAGCTCCTCGGTGGCAACTAATGAAAAACTGTTTTTT
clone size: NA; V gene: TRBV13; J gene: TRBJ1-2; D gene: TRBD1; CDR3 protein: CASSLGQDTAAKDGYTF; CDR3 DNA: TGTGCCAGCAGCCTTGGACAGGATACAGCCGCTAAGGATGGCTACACCTTC
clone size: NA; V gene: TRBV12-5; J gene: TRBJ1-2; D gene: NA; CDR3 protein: CASTSGLHGYTF; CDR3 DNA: TGTGCTAGTACGTCGGGGTTACATGGCTACACCTTC
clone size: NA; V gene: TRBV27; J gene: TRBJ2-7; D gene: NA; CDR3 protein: CASRNLVHEQYF; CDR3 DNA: TGTGCCAGCAGGAACCTAGTCCACGAGCAGTACTTC
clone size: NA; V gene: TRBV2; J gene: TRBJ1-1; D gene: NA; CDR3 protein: CASSLDSPEAFF; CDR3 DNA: TGTGCCAGCAGTCTGGACAGCCCTGAAGCTTTCTTT
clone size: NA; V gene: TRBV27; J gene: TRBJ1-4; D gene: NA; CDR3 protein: CASSPAGIINEKLFF; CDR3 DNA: TGTGCCAGCAGCCCTGCGGGGATAATAAATGAAAAACTGTTTTTT
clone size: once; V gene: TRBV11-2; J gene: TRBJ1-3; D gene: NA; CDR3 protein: CASSLDSRGTVAGNTIYF; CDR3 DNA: TGTGCCAGCAGCTTGGATTCCCGCGGCACAGTAGCGGGAAACACCATATATTTT
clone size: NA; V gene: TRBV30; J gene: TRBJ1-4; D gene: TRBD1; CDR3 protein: CAWRRGQGTNEKLFF; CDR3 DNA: TGTGCCTGGAGGCGCGGACAGGGAACTAATGAAAAACTGTTTTTT
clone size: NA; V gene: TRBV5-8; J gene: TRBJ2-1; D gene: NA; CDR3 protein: CASSLVSGVIHNEQFF; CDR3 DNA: TGTGCCAGCAGCTTGGTTTCCGGGGTCATCCACAATGAGCAGTTCTTC
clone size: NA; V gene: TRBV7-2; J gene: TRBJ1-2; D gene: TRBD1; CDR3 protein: CASSLVPGGNYGYTF; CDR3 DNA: TGTGCCAGCAGCTTAGTTCCAGGGGGCAACTATGGCTACACCTTC
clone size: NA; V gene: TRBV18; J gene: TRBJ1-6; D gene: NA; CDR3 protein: CASSLDRLNSPLHF; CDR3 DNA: TGTGCCAGCTCCCTAGACCGTCTGAATTCACCCCTCCACTTT
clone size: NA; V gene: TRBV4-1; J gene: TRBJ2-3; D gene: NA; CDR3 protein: CASSQAPVATDTQYF; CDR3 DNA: TGCGCCAGCAGCCAAGCCCCAGTAGCAACAGATACGCAGTATTTT
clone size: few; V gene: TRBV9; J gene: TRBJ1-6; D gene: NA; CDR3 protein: CASSVGGENSPLHF; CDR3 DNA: TGTGCCAGCAGCGTAGGCGGTGAAAATTCACCCCTCCACTTT
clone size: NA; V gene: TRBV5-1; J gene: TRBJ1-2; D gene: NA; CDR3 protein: CASSLELNYGYTF; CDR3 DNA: TGCGCCAGCAGCTTGGAACTGAACTATGGCTACACCTTC
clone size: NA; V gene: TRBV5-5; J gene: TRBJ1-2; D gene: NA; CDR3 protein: CASSFTTVGYTF; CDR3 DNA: TGTGCCAGCAGCTTCACGACAGTTGGCTACACCTTC
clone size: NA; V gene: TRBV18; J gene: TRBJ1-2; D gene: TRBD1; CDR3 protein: CASSHGVRQGNYGYTF; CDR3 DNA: TGTGCCAGCTCACACGGAGTCAGACAGGGTAACTATGGCTACACCTTC
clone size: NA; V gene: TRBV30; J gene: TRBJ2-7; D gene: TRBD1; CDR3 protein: CAWRKGAVYEQYF; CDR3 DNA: TGTGCCTGGAGGAAGGGGGCGGTCTACGAGCAGTACTTC
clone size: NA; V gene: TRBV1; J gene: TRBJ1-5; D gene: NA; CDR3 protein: CTSSQTAGTGYNQPQHF; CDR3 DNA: TGCACCAGCAGCCAAACCGCCGGGACAGGATATAATCAGCCCCAGCATTTT
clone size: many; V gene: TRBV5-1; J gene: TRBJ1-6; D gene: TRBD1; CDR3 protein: CASSSAWTGEGSPLHF; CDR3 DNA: TGCGCCAGCAGCTCCGCTTGGACAGGGGAAGGCTCACCCCTCCACTTT